This TCR beta chain is drawn from a study of long-term antiretroviral therapy in people with HIV. Study-wide points: Repertoires from HIV showed CDR3 length ranges narrower than those of controls. Pre-ART expanded TRB clones stayed dominant throughout, though often decreasing after ART.

They ran version v3.0 of the immunoSEQ assay at survey level. Per sample, sequencing targeted 40,000-50,000 T-cell genomes. Clones were read by immunoSEQ multiplex PCR, and TCRdb kept only the in-frame ones, dropping some. This sample has approximately 22,000 clones, with roughly 84% found just once. Germline V CDR1 and CDR2: SGHVS, FQNEAQ. The CDR3 loop spans 14 amino acids. V was pared by 4 bases and J by 3 bases, with 9 bases between. Remarks on this clone: The antigen is not known.

The J gene is TRBJ1-4, the V gene TRBV7-8; the D is unclear. Material: unsorted PBMCs, obtained 0.1 years before starting antiretroviral therapy. The TCR comes from a young man with HIV. The CDR3 DNA reads as TGTGCCAGCAGCTCCTCTCGGGCTAATGAAAAACTGTTTTTT. Protein: CASSSSRANEKLFF.